This entry features one TCR beta chain sequence. Its antigen is unidentified. Individual cDNA molecules (in the library) carried attached unique molecular identifiers. TCRdb re-analysed the RACE reads in MiXCR, keeping a single row per CDR3 protein. The sample has about 97,000 distinct CDR3 sequences, 25% to 35% seen once. The data stem from a study of human T cells and chemical hapten exposure. Study-wide results and limits: Versus controls, significantly more large CDR3 similarity clusters arose from expanded TCRs.

Regarding time point: patch test 3, about 24 weeks after DPC sensitization. Treatment given: therapeutic diphenylcyclopropenone sensitization with weekly scalp DPC. This CDR3 is built from 15 residues. The V gene lost 5 bases and the J gene lost 10 bases, with 20 bases spanning the gap. This TCR was recovered from a man aged 40-49 years with alopecia areata. Some clones in this sample may be carry-over from other donors' samples. The source was whole blood, collected in connection with sensitization to the hapten diphenylcyclopropenone (DPC). The chain joins TRBV12-3 or TRBV12-4 to TRBJ1-4, with D perhaps TRBD1 (6 bases). Written as DNA, the CDR3 is TGTGCCAGCAGTATAGGGGGGGCCCCCCTAGGAAAACTGTTTTTT. This codes for CASSIGGAPLGKLFF.